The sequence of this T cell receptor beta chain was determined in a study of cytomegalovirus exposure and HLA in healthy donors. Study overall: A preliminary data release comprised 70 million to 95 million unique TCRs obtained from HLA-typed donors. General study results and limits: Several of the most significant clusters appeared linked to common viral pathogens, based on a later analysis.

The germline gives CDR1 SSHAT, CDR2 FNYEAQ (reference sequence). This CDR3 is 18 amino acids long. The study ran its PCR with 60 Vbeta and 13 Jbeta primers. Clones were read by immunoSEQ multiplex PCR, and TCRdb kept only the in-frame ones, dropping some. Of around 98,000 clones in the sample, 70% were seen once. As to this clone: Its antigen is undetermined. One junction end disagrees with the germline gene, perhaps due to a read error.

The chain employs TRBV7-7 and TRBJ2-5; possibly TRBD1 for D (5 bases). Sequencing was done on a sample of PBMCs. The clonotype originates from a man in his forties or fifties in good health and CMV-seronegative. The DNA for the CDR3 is TGTGCTAGCAGCTTAGGGGCAGGGCCCTTAATTTACCAAGAGACCCAGTACTTC. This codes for CASSLGAGPLIYQETQYF.